The 30 T cell receptor beta chains below all came from one sample that was sequenced in a study of blood T cell repertoires in COVID-19. Profiling relied on immunoSEQ multiplex PCR, and the TCRdb table lists in-frame clones only, not all of them. The table records about 110,000 clones, just over 75% of them present only once. The specimen was peripheral blood. These receptor sequences come from a woman of 80 years or more with acute or convalescent COVID-19.

This clone was observed a single time. The V gene is TRBV7-8, the J gene TRBJ2-7; D is perhaps TRBD1 (5 bases). Germline V gene data show CDR1 as SGHVS and CDR2 as FQNEAQ. With 3 bases removed from V and 3 bases from J, the gap between germline ends came to 18 bases. CDR3 size: 16 residues. DNA of the CDR3: TGTGCCAGCAGCTTTCATATGGGGCAGAAGGTCTACGAGCAGTACTTC. It specifies CASSFHMGQKVYEQYF.

This chain joins TRBV9 and TRBJ2-7; 8 bases map to TRBD1. CDR3 size: 13 residues. The V and J ends lost 3 bases and 6 bases, in that order; junction bases with no gene match: 5. The germline CDR1 and CDR2 sequences are SGDLS and YYNGEE. The CDR3 DNA reads as TGTGCCAGCAGCGGGACAGGGCCCGGCGAGCAGTACTTC. Translated, it gives CASSGTGPGEQYF.

This clone was counted a single time. The chain joins TRBV28 to TRBJ2-5; a weak D match, TRBD1 (6 bases). Germline V gene sequence: CDR1 MDHEN, CDR2 SYDVKM. This CDR3 spans 12 amino acids. V lost 10 bases and J lost 5, with 14 bases in between. The DNA of the CDR3 is TGTGCCACCTCTATAACAGGGGAGACCCAGTACTTC. Translation: CATSITGETQYF. The whole variable domain, filled in from reference TRBV28 and TRBJ2-5, reads DVKVTQSSRYLVKRTGEKVFLECVQDMDHENMFWYRQDPGLGLRLIYFSYDVKMKEKGDIPEGYSVSREKKERFSLILESASTNQTSMYLCATSITGETQYFGPGTRLLVL.

This clone was counted between two and nine times. The V gene is TRBV6-5, the J gene TRBJ2-5; TRBD1 might be the D (6 bases). The CDR3 consists of 14 residues. V lost 8 bases and J lost 5, with 18 bases in between. Germline CDR1 reads MNHEY; CDR2 reads SVGAGI. The CDR3 DNA is TGTGCCAGCCAGGGGTGGCCGGTCCGTGAGACCCAGTACTTC. Translating gives CASQGWPVRETQYF.

This rearrangement joins TRBV28 to TRBJ2-3; 7 bases align to TRBD1. CDR1 is MDHEN and CDR2 is SYDVKM in the germline V gene. The V and J ends lost 9 bases and 4 bases, in that order; junction bases with no gene match: 7. The CDR3 contains 13 residues. This CDR3 is CASWRQGPDTQYF. CDR3 nucleotide sequence: TGTGCCAGTTGGCGACAGGGACCAGATACGCAGTATTTT.

J is TRBJ1-1 and V is TRBV6-5, with 9 bases identical to TRBD1. The CDR3 has 15 amino acids. Germline V gene sequence: CDR1 MNHEY, CDR2 SVGAGI. J lost 1 base, V lost 5 bases, and 5 bases had no gene match. The CDR3 nucleotides are TGTGCCAGCAGTCTACAGGGGGCGAGGAACACTGAAGCTTTCTTT. Translated: CASSLQGARNTEAFF.

This chain links TRBV28 with TRBJ2-7; D may be TRBD1 (5 bases). The CDR3 sequence is 13 residues long. The ends were cut back, 7 bases at V and 1 base at J, with 11 bases in the middle. Germline V gives CDR1 MDHEN, CDR2 SYDVKM. CDR3 protein: CASKLGPSYEQYF. CDR3 DNA: TGTGCCAGCAAGTTGGGGCCGTCCTACGAGCAGTACTTC. The complete variable domain, with remaining parts taken from reference TRBV28 and TRBJ2-7, reads DVKVTQSSRYLVKRTGEKVFLECVQDMDHENMFWYRQDPGLGLRLIYFSYDVKMKEKGDIPEGYSVSREKKERFSLILESASTNQTSMYLCASKLGPSYEQYFGPGTRLTVT.

The gene calls are TRBV10-2 and TRBJ2-7; possible D gene TRBD2, 6 bases. The germline gives CDR1 WSHSY, CDR2 SAAADI. The CDR3 totals 12 residues. The V gene lost 3 bases and the J gene lost 6 bases, with 9 bases spanning the gap. Here the CDR3 DNA reads TGCGCCAGCAGTGAAGAGACTAGCGAGCAGTACTTC. This translates into CASSEETSEQYF.

The chain joins TRBV30 to TRBJ1-1; 8 nucleotides align to TRBD1. The V segment lost 2 bases and the J segment 4 bases; nucleotides outside the gene matches: 9. Germline CDR1 reads GTSNPN; CDR2 reads SVGIG (reference sequence). The CDR3 totals 15 residues. CDR3 loop: CAWSPQGAGGTEAFF. CDR3 in DNA: TGTGCCTGGAGTCCCCAGGGGGCTGGAGGCACTGAAGCTTTCTTT. Complete variable domain (other parts from reference TRBV30 and TRBJ1-1): SQTIHQWPATLVQPVGSPLSLECTVEGTSNPNLYWYRQAAGRGLQLLFYSVGIGQISSEVPQNLSASRPQDRQFILSSKKLLLSDSGFYLCAWSPQGAGGTEAFFGQGTRLTVV.

The table lists this clone with a few counts. The chain combines TRBV27 with TRBJ2-3; D perhaps matches TRBD2 (5 bases). V was cut by 8 bases and J by 6 bases, with 21 bases left in between. Germline V lookup: CDR1 MNHEY, CDR2 SMNVEV (reference sequence). The CDR3 spans 15 residues. The CDR3 sequence: CASWDGSSGFDTQYF. The CDR3 nucleotides read TGTGCCAGCTGGGATGGCTCCTCGGGGTTCGATACGCAGTATTTT.

This clone was detected once. This chain joins TRBV3-1 (or the pseudogene TRBV3-2) and TRBJ2-4, with TRBD1 matching 11 bases. Trimming cost V 5 bases and J 8 bases; bases outside gene matches: 5. The CDR3 contains 14 residues. Germline V gene lookup returns CDR1 LGHDT and CDR2 YNNKEL (reference sequence). The CDR3 loop is CASSGTGGNDIQYF. In DNA form, the CDR3 reads TGTGCCAGCAGCGGGACAGGGGGAAACGACATTCAGTACTTC.

This clone was counted a few times. V and J are TRBV6-2 or TRBV6-3 and TRBJ2-7; 7 bases are shared with TRBD1. The CDR3 is 15 residues long. CDR1 MNHEY and CDR2 SVGEGT come from the germline V gene. With V trimmed by 5 bases and J by 1 base, 8 bases remained unmatched. CDR3 DNA sequence: TGTGCCAGCAGTCCCCGTCGGGACAGTTCCTACGAGCAGTACTTC. The encoded protein is CASSPRRDSSYEQYF.

This clone was detected only a few times. V gene TRBV28 combines with J gene TRBJ1-2, with TRBD1 identical over 9 bases. This CDR3 has 12 amino acids. V dropped 10 bases and J dropped 3; count of bases not matched to a gene: 3. Germline V gives CDR1 MDHEN, CDR2 SYDVKM. The CDR3 region has the DNA TGTGCCACAGGGGACAGGGACTATGGCTACACCTTC. Translating gives CATGDRDYGYTF.

This chain links TRBV11-2 with TRBJ1-1; TRBD1 matches at 7 bases. The J segment lost 0 bases and the V segment lost 1 base, leaving 2 bases of the junction unmatched. Per germline, CDR1 SGHAT and CDR2 FQNNGV. This CDR3 has 15 residues. The CDR3 loop is CASSLGGQLNTEAFF. The CDR3 DNA reads TGTGCCAGCAGCTTAGGGGGACAGTTGAACACTGAAGCTTTCTTT.

Only a few counts were recorded for this clone. The chain is built from TRBV3-1 (or the pseudogene TRBV3-2) and TRBJ1-2, with D possibly matching TRBD1 (6 bases). V lost 7 bases and J lost 2, with 17 bases in between. Germline V lookup: CDR1 LGHDT, CDR2 YNNKEL (reference sequence). The CDR3 sequence is 15 residues long. The CDR3 region is CASTQGYRANYGYTF. The CDR3 nucleotides are TGTGCCAGCACCCAGGGGTACAGGGCCAACTATGGCTACACCTTC.

The rearrangement uses TRBV27 and TRBJ2-1; TRBD2 matches at 16 bases. Trimming took 5 bases from V and 2 from J; bases not matched to a gene: 12. The CDR3 has 20 amino acids. Germline CDR1 MNHEY, CDR2 SMNVEV (reference sequence). Written as DNA, the CDR3 is TGTGCCAGCAGTGGCCGCCCGGGACTAGCGGGAGGGCCGACCTACAATGAGCAGTTCTTC. This sequence encodes CASSGRPGLAGGPTYNEQFF.

V gene TRBV7-3 combines with J gene TRBJ1-6; D call uncertain. V lost 2 bases and J lost 0, with 11 bases in between. This CDR3 is 17 amino acids long. Germline V CDR1 and CDR2: SGHTA, FQGTGA. In DNA form, the CDR3 reads TGTGCCAGCAGCTTATCTCAGGTTGGCTCCTATAATTCACCCCTCCACTTT. Amino acids: CASSLSQVGSYNSPLHF.

The chain carries TRBV18 and TRBJ2-2; D is possibly TRBD1 (5 bases). CDR1 is KGHSH, CDR2 LQKENI, per germline. Trimming cost V 3 bases and J 4 bases, with 15 bases left between them. This CDR3 region has 16 residues. CDR3 amino acids: CASSPLRDSATGELFF. The CDR3 DNA follows: TGTGCCAGCTCACCGCTCAGGGATTCCGCCACCGGGGAGCTGTTTTTT.

The chain employs TRBV9 and TRBJ2-7; 9 nucleotides agree with TRBD1. Germline CDR1 and CDR2: SGDLS and YYNGEE. Unmatched junction bases numbered 6, after V lost 2 bases and J lost 0 bases. The CDR3 is 16 residues long. CDR3 sequence reads: CASSVDGTGFSYEQYF. As DNA, the CDR3 is TGTGCCAGCAGCGTGGATGGGACAGGGTTCTCCTACGAGCAGTACTTC. Looking up the rest from reference TRBV9 and TRBJ2-7 gives the full variable domain: DSGVTQTPKHLITATGQRVTLRCSPRSGDLSVYWYQQSLDQGLQFLIQYYNGEERAKGNILERFSAQQFPDLHSELNLSSLELGDSALYFCASSVDGTGFSYEQYFGPGTRLTVT.

The chain carries TRBV6-1 and TRBJ1-5; no definite D call. Germline V CDR1 and CDR2: MNHNS, SASEGT. This CDR3 has 15 residues. Between the trimmed V and J ends, which lost 0 bases and 0 bases, there was a span of 6 bases. CDR3 sequence (DNA): TGTGCCAGCAGTGAAGCCACGGTTAGCAATCAGCCCCAGCATTTT. Its translation: CASSEATVSNQPQHF.

A few counts support this clone. The chain carries TRBV30 and TRBJ1-5, with 7 bases fitting TRBD1. J was trimmed by 3 bases and V by 3 bases; bases with no gene match: 5. From germline, CDR1 is GTSNPN and CDR2 SVGIG (reference sequence). The CDR3 spans 14 residues. The CDR3 bases are TGTGCCTGGAGCGCGGGACAGATCAATCAGCCCCAGCATTTT. Translated: CAWSAGQINQPQHF. The variable domain in full, completed from reference TRBV30 and TRBJ1-5, reads SQTIHQWPATLVQPVGSPLSLECTVEGTSNPNLYWYRQAAGRGLQLLFYSVGIGQISSEVPQNLSASRPQDRQFILSSKKLLLSDSGFYLCAWSAGQINQPQHFGDGTRLSIL.

The chain joins TRBV5-1 to TRBJ1-1; D perhaps matches TRBD1 (5 bases). Looked up from germline, CDR1 is SGHRS and CDR2 is YFSETQ. The CDR3 loop spans 11 amino acids. The ends were cut back, 7 bases at V and 7 bases at J, with 11 bases in the middle. For the CDR3, the DNA is TGCGCCAGCGGCGAAGACAGTGAAGCTTTCTTT. It translates to CASGEDSEAFF.

This chain links TRBV7-2 with TRBJ2-7, with D tentatively TRBD2 (6 bases). The length of the CDR3 is 15 residues. With 5 bases removed from V and 4 bases from J, the gap between germline ends came to 18 bases. Germline V gene data show CDR1 as SGHTA and CDR2 as FQGNSA. The CDR3 sequence is CASSLGATSTYEQYF. The CDR3 DNA reads as TGTGCCAGCAGCCTTGGGGCAACTAGCACGTACGAGCAGTACTTC. Complete variable domain (other parts from reference TRBV7-2 and TRBJ2-7): GAGVSQSPSNKVTEKGKDVELRCDPISGHTALYWYRQSLGQGLEFLIYFQGNSAPDKSGLPSDRFSAERTGGSVSTLTIQRTQQEDSAVYLCASSLGATSTYEQYFGPGTRLTVT.

CDR3 loop: CASRVHGDTGELFF. In DNA, the CDR3 is TGTGCCAGTAGAGTCCACGGAGACACCGGGGAGCTGTTTTTT. V usage is TRBV19 and J usage is TRBJ2-2; no clear D gene. Trimming shortened V by 6 bases and J by 3 bases, and 11 bases separated the two germline ends. The CDR3 covers 14 residues. The V gene's germline CDR1 is LNHDA and CDR2 SQIVND (reference sequence).

The genes are TRBV18 and TRBJ1-1, with 7 bases lining up with TRBD1. Germline CDR1 KGHSH, CDR2 LQKENI. This CDR3 contains 14 residues. V was pared by 3 bases and J by 2 bases, with 3 bases of the junction left unmatched. CDR3 DNA: TGTGCCAGCTCACCGCAGGGGGGAAACACTGAAGCTTTCTTT. Protein product: CASSPQGGNTEAFF.

There are a few counts of this clone. For the CDR3, the DNA is TGTGCCAGCAGCGGCGACAGTAACTATGGCTACACCTTC. This gives the protein CASSGDSNYGYTF. The chain has TRBV5-4 and TRBJ1-2; possible D gene TRBD1, 5 bases. The CDR3 runs 13 residues. Germline CDR1 is SGHNT and CDR2 is YYREEE (reference sequence). With 4 bases removed from V and 1 base from J, the gap between germline ends came to 8 bases.

This clone was detected only a few times. The genes are TRBV6-2 or TRBV6-3 and TRBJ1-2; D is perhaps TRBD1 (5 bases). V was trimmed by 2 bases and J by 0 bases, leaving 16 bases between them. CDR1 is MNHEY, CDR2 SVGEGT, per germline. The CDR3 consists of 17 residues. CDR3 bases: TGTGCCAGCAGTTACGCTTTGGGGCAACTCTCTAACTATGGCTACACCTTC. This codes for CASSYALGQLSNYGYTF.

The rearrangement uses TRBV7-2 and TRBJ2-1; no clear D gene. The V gene lost 1 base and the J gene lost 0 bases, with 7 bases spanning the gap. CDR3 length: 15 amino acids. Germline CDR1 SGHTA, CDR2 FQGNSA. The CDR3 nucleotides are TGTGCCAGCAGCTTAGTGGGCAGCTCCTACAATGAGCAGTTCTTC. It is translated as CASSLVGSSYNEQFF.

The chain couples TRBV30 to TRBJ1-1; 9 bases line up with TRBD1. Germline CDR1 reads GTSNPN; CDR2 reads SVGIG (reference sequence). This CDR3 has 15 residues. V shed 6 bases, J shed 5 bases, and the junction held 13 bases outside the gene matches. The CDR3 reads CACPTGGRGRTEAFF. DNA for the CDR3: TGTGCCTGTCCGACAGGGGGGAGGGGTAGGACTGAAGCTTTCTTT. The full variable domain, completed using reference TRBV30 and TRBJ1-1, is SQTIHQWPATLVQPVGSPLSLECTVEGTSNPNLYWYRQAAGRGLQLLFYSVGIGQISSEVPQNLSASRPQDRQFILSSKKLLLSDSGFYLCACPTGGRGRTEAFFGQGTRLTVV.

The genes are TRBV11-2 and TRBJ2-2; D is perhaps TRBD2 (6 bases). The V and J ends lost 4 bases and 3 bases respectively, with 21 bases between them. The CDR3 runs to 18 residues. The germline CDR1 and CDR2 sequences are SGHAT and FQNNGV. The CDR3 here is CASSSPARLAYDTGELFF. The DNA of the CDR3 is TGTGCCAGCAGCTCCCCCGCCAGGCTAGCGTATGACACCGGGGAGCTGTTTTTT. The full variable domain, its missing parts supplied by reference TRBV11-2 and TRBJ2-2, is EAGVAQSPRYKIIEKRQSVAFWCNPISGHATLYWYQQILGQGPKLLIQFQNNGVVDDSQLPKDRFSAERLKGVDSTLKIQPAKLEDSAVYLCASSSPARLAYDTGELFFGEGSRLTVL.